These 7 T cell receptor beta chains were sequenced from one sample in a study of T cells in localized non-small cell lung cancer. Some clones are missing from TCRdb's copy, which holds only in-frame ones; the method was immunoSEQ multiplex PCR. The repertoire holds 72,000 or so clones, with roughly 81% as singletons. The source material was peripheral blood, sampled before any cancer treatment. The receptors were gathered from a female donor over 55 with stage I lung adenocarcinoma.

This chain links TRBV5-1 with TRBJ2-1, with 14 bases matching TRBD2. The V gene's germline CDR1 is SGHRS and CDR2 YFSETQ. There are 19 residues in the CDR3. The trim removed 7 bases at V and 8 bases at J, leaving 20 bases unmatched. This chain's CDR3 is CASSPTSGTSGSRSHEQFF. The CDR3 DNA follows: TGCGCCAGCTCCCCCACCTCCGGGACTAGCGGGAGCAGGTCCCATGAGCAGTTCTTC.

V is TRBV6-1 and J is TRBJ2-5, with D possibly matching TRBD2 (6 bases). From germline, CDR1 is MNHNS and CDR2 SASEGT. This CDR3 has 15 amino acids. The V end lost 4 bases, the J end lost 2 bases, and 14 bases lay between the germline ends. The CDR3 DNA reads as TGTGCCAGCAGTGTTTGGGGAGGACAACAAGAGACCCAGTACTTC. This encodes CASSVWGGQQETQYF.

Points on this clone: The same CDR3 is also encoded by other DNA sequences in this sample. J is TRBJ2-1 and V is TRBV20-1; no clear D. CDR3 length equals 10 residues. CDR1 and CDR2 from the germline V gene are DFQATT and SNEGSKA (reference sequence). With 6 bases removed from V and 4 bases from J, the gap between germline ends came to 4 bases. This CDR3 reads CSASYNEQFF. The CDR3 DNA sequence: TGCAGTGCATCGTACAATGAGCAGTTCTTC.

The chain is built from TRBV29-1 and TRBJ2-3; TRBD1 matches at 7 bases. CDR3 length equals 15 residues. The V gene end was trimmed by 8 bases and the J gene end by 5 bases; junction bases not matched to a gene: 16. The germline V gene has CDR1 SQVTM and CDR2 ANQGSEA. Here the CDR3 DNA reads TGCAGCTATCCTAGGGGACAGACCTTCATAGATACGCAGTATTTT. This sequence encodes CSYPRGQTFIDTQYF.

CDR3 in DNA: TGCGCCAGCAGCTTACAGGGATCGGGATTGAGGGAGCAGTACTTC. This gives the protein CASSLQGSGLREQYF. The gene calls are TRBV5-1 and TRBJ2-7, with a weak D call TRBD1 (6 bases). Germline CDR1 reads SGHRS; CDR2 reads YFSETQ. V shed 2 bases and J shed 7 bases, with 19 bases lying between them. The CDR3 is made up of 15 amino acids. The whole variable domain, filled in from reference TRBV5-1 and TRBJ2-7, reads KAGVTQTPRYLIKTRGQQVTLSCSPISGHRSVSWYQQTPGQGLQFLFEYFSETQRNKGNFPGRFSGRQFSNSRSEMNVSTLELGDSALYLCASSLQGSGLREQYFGPGTRLTVT.

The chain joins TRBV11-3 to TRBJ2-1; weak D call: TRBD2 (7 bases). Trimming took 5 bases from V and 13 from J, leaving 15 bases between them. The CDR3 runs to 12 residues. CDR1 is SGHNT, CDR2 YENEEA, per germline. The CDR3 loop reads CASSPRGGAQFF. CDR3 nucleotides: TGTGCCAGCAGCCCCAGAGGGGGGGCTCAGTTCTTC.

The CDR3 nucleotides read TGTGCCAGTAGTAGGGCCTCTCAGCCCCAGCATTTT. Translation: CASSRASQPQHF. This rearrangement joins TRBV19 to TRBJ1-5; D not certain. Germline CDR1 is LNHDA and CDR2 is SQIVND (reference sequence). V lost 4 bases and J lost 6, with 7 bases in between. The CDR3 runs to 12 residues.